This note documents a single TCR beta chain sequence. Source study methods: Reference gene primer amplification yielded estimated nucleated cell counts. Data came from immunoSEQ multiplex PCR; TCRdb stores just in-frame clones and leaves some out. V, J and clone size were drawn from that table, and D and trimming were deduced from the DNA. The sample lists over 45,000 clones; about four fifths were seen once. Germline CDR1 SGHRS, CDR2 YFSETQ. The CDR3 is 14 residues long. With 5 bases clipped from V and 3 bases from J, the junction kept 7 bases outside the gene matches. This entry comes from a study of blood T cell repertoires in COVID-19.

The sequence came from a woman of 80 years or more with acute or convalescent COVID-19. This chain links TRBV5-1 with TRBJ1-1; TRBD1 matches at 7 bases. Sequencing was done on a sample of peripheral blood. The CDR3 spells CASRGDRVYTEAFF. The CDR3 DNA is TGCGCCAGCAGAGGGGACAGAGTATACACTGAAGCTTTCTTT.